This T cell receptor (beta chain) was sequenced for a study of vaccination and CD4 T cells after COVID-19. Whole-study context: Post-diagnosis, post-COVID samples were collected after a median about 95 days, ranging 35 to 161. For post-vaccine samples, collection took place a median approximately 78 days after dose two, ranging from 14 to 241.

Study outcomes and limitations: The median SARS-CoV-2-reactive clonotype number increased from around 19 to 38, without statistical significance.

This clonotype appeared a few times. Its target is unknown. Trimming took off 2 bases at V and 2 bases at J, with 12 bases between the two ends. The CDR3 loop spans 14 amino acids. Per germline, CDR1 DFQATT and CDR2 SNEGSKA (reference sequence). TCRdb reanalysed the PCR reads using MiXCR and keeps one entry per CDR3 protein. The sample shows about 21,000 distinct CDR3 sequences, about 58% of them seen only once. This receptor was taken from a human donor who had recovered from COVID-19. The sample here was CD4+ T cells from blood, taken before SARS-CoV-2 vaccination. The rearrangement links TRBV20-1 to TRBJ2-5; D gene unclear. CDR3 protein: CSARSLTEQETQYF. As DNA, the CDR3 is TGCAGTGCTAGATCCCTGACGGAACAAGAGACCCAGTACTTC.